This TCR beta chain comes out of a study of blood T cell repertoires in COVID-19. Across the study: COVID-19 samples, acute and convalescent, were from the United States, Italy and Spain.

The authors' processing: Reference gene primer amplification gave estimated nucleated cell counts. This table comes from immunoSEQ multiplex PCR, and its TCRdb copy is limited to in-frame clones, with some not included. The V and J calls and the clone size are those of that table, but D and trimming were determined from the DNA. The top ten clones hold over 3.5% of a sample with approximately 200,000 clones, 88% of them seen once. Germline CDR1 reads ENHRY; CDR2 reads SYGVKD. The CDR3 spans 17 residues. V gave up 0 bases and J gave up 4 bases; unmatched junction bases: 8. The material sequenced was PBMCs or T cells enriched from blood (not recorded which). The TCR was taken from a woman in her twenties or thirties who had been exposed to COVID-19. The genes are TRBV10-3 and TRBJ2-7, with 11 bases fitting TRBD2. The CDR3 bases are TGTGCCATCAGTGAGTCTGGGCTAGCGGGAGGTATATACGAGCAGTACTTC. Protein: CAISESGLAGGIYEQYF.